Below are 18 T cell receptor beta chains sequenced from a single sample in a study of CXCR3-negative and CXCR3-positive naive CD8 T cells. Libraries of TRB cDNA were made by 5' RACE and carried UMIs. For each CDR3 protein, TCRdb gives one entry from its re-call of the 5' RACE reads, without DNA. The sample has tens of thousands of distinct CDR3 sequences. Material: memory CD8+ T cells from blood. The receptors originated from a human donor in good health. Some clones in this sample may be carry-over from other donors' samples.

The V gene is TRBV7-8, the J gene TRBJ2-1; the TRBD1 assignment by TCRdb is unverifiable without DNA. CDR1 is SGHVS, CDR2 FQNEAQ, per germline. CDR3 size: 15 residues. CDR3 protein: CASSPRTGESNEQFF.

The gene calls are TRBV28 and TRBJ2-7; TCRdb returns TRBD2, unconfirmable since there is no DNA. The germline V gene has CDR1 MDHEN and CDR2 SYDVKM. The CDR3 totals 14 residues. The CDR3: CASSFRGVTYEQYF.

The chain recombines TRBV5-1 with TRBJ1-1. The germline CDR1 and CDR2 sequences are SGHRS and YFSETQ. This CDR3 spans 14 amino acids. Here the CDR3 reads CASSLGGEDTEAFF.

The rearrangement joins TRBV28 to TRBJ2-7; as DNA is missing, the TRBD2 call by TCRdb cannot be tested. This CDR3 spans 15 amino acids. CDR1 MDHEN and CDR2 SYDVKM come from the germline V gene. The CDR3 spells CASSLAGIVIYEQYF.

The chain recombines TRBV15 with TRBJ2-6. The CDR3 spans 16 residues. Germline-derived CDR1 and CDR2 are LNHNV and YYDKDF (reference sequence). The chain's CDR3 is CATSRDVRSGANVLTF.

The CDR3 is CASSSSWEQFF. The chain combines TRBV5-1 with TRBJ2-1. This CDR3 is 11 amino acids long. The V gene's germline CDR1 is SGHRS and CDR2 YFSETQ. Supplemented by reference TRBV5-1 and TRBJ2-1, the full variable domain reads KAGVTQTPRYLIKTRGQQVTLSCSPISGHRSVSWYQQTPGQGLQFLFEYFSETQRNKGNFPGRFSGRQFSNSRSEMNVSTLELGDSALYLCASSSSWEQFFGPGTRLTVL.

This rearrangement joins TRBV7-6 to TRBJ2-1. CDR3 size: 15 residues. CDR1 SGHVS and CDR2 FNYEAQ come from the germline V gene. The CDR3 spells CASSPPTGWDNEQFF. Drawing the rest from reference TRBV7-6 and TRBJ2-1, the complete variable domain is GAGVSQSPRYKVTKRGQDVALRCDPISGHVSLYWYRQALGQGPEFLTYFNYEAQQDKSGLPNDRFSAERPEGSISTLTIQRTEQRDSAMYRCASSPPTGWDNEQFFGPGTRLTVL.

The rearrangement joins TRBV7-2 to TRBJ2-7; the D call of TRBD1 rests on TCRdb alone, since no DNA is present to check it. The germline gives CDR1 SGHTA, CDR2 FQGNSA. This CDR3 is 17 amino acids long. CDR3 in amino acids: CASSFYWIRGNSYEQYF.

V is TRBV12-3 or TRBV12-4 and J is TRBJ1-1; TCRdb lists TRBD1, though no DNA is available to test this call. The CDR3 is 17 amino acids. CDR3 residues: CASSPPGQGAGYTEAFF.

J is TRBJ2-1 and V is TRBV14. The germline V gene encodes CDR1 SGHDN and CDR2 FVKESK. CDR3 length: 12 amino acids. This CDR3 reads CASGPHPTEQFF.

CDR3 loop: CASSTGTRDEQFF. The chain has TRBV7-3 and TRBJ2-1; no DNA is available, so the TRBD1 call from TCRdb remains unchecked. The CDR3 is made up of 13 amino acids. CDR1 SGHTA and CDR2 FQGTGA come from the germline V gene.

This CDR3 reads CASSWTSGSYEQYF. The gene calls are TRBV27 and TRBJ2-7; TCRdb's D gene call, TRBD2, goes unchecked for lack of DNA. There are 14 residues in the CDR3. Germline CDR1 reads MNHEY; CDR2 reads SMNVEV (reference sequence).

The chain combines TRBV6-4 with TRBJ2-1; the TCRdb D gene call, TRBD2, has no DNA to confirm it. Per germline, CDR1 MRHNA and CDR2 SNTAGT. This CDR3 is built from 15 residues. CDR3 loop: CASSDSSGGESEQFF.

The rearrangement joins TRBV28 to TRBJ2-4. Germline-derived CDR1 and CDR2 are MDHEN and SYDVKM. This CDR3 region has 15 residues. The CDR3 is CASSLAALAKNIQYF.

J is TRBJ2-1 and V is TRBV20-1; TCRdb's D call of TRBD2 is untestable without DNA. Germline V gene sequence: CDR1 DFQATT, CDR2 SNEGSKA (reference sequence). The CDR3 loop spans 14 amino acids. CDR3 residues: CSAREADVYNEQFF.

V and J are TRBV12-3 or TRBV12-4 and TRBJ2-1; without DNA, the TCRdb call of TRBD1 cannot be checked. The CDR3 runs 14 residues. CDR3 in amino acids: CASSFSTGGYEQFF.

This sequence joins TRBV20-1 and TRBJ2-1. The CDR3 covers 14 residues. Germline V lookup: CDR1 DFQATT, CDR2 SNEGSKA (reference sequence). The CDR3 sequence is CSASDGTSYNEQFF.

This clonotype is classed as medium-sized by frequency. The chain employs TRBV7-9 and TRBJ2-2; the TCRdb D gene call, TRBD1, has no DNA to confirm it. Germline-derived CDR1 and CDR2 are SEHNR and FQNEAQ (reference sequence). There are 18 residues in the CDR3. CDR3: CASSRPGTGFGNTGELFF.